The sequence of this T cell receptor beta chain was determined in a study of T-cell reconstitution after alpha-beta-depleted transplantation in children. General study findings and limits: Expanded graft clones, several hundred of them, were reportedly the source of alpha-beta T cells about two months after transplant. The main origin of T-cell counts and diversity one year after transplant was newly produced T cells. Surviving recipient cells, namely T cells and thymic progenitors, were the source of high day-60 TCRbeta diversity in some patients.

A TCRbeta library incorporating unique molecular identifiers was prepared. TCRdb reprocessed the PCR reads via MiXCR and lists one record per CDR3 protein. Among around 580,000 distinct CDR3 sequences listed, 25% to 30% were seen once. This clonotype has only a few counts. Antigen: not known. V was pared by 2 bases and J by 7 bases, with 7 bases of the junction left unmatched. There are 15 residues in the CDR3. Germline CDR1 LGHNA, CDR2 YNFKEQ. The genes are TRBV4-2 and TRBJ1-2; 10 bases align to TRBD1. The source is a boy younger than two with Wiskott-Aldrich syndrome, due to receive a stem cell transplant. The material sequenced was PBMCs, taken before TCRalphabeta/CD19-depleted stem cell transplant. For the CDR3, the DNA is TGTGCCAGCAGCCAACCGGGACAGGGGCCAAGTGGCTACACCTTC. Its protein product is CASSQPGQGPSGYTF.